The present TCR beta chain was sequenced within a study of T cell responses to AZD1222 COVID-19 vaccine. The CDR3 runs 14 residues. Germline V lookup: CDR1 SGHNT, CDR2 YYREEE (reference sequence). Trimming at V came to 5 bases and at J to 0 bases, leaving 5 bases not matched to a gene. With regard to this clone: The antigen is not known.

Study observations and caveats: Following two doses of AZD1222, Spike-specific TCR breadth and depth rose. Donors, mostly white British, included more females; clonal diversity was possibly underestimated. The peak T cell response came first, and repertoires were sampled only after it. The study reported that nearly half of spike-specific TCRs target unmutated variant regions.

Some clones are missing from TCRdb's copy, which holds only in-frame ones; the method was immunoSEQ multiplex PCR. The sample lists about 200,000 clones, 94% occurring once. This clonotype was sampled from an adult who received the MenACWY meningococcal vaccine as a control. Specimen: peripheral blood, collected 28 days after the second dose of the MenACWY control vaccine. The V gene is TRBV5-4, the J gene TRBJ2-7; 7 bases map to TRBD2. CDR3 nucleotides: TGTGCCAGCAGTTCCGGGGAGGGCTCCTACGAGCAGTACTTC. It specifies CASSSGEGSYEQYF.